The next 20 T cell receptor beta chains were all read from a single sample in a study of T cell repertoires in cytomegalovirus infection. Their antigen targets remain unknown. TCRdb ran MiXCR on the reads and lists one entry per CDR3 protein. The sample has under 500,000 distinct CDR3 sequences; 42% are singletons. This material consisted of cultured PBMCs, taken from culture after CMV antigen stimulation. The receptor set was obtained from a human donor in good health (CMV status not recorded). Some clones in this sample may be carry-over from other donors' samples.

J is TRBJ2-5 and V is TRBV6-8; TRBD2 is a possible D gene (6 bases). The CDR3 extends over 15 amino acids. Per the germline V gene, CDR1 is MNHGY and CDR2 is SAAAGT. The V and J ends lost 5 bases and 1 base respectively, with 14 bases between them. The CDR3: CASSRFPGLQETQYF. The CDR3 nucleotides are TGTGCCAGCAGTCGATTCCCGGGACTCCAAGAGACCCAGTACTTC.

The chain joins TRBV12-3 or TRBV12-4 to TRBJ1-5, with 8 bases that match TRBD1. The CDR3 spans 13 residues. Germline trimming cut 8 bases from V and 3 bases from J; bases unmatched to any gene: 3. CDR3: CASGQGSNQPQHF. The CDR3 DNA reads TGTGCCAGCGGACAGGGTTCCAATCAGCCCCAGCATTTT.

This clonotype was counted between two and nine times. The chain has TRBV11-3 and TRBJ1-1, with D unclear. V was trimmed by 3 bases and J by 4 bases, leaving 9 bases between them. CDR3 length: 13 residues. Germline V lookup: CDR1 SGHNT, CDR2 YENEEA. CDR3 residues: CASSLSGPTEAFF. The CDR3 coding sequence is TGTGCCAGCAGCTTGTCTGGTCCCACTGAAGCTTTCTTT.

The rearrangement uses TRBV6-5 and TRBJ2-1; TRBD2 matches at 7 bases. Per germline, CDR1 MNHEY and CDR2 SVGAGI. Losses at the gene ends were 5 bases for V and 10 bases for J; bases not matched to a gene: 14. The CDR3 is 15 residues long. The CDR3 DNA is TGTGCCAGCAGTATGGGGGGGACGCGCGGGAACGAGCAGTTCTTC. This encodes CASSMGGTRGNEQFF.

The J gene is TRBJ2-1, the V gene TRBV4-1, with TRBD2 matching over 8 bases. Germline lookup yields CDR1 MGHRA and CDR2 YSYEKL. The CDR3 extends over 15 amino acids. Unmatched junction bases numbered 8, after V lost 5 bases and J lost 5 bases. The CDR3 here is CASSSRTSPNNEQFF. DNA for the CDR3: TGCGCCAGCAGCTCCCGGACTAGCCCGAACAATGAGCAGTTCTTC.

V and J are TRBV19 and TRBJ2-1; 8 nucleotides match TRBD2. The germline V gene has CDR1 LNHDA and CDR2 SQIVND (reference sequence). There are 18 residues in the CDR3. The V gene end was trimmed by 5 bases and the J gene end by 4 bases; junction bases not matched to a gene: 16. The DNA for the CDR3 is TGTGCCAGTAGTGCAAAACACCCTAGACTAGCGTTTTACAATGAGCAGTTCTTC. Its translation: CASSAKHPRLAFYNEQFF. Together with reference TRBV19 and TRBJ2-1, the CDR3 gives the full variable domain: DGGITQSPKYLFRKEGQNVTLSCEQNLNHDAMYWYRQDPGQGLRLIYYSQIVNDFQKGDIAEGYSVSREKKESFPLTVTSAQKNPTAFYLCASSAKHPRLAFYNEQFFGPGTRLTVL.

The chain carries TRBV6-2 or TRBV6-3 and TRBJ2-2; no clear D gene. The V and J ends lost 6 bases and 0 bases respectively, with 17 bases between them. The germline gives CDR1 MNHEY, CDR2 SVGEGT. This CDR3 region has 17 residues. The CDR3 nucleotides are TGTGCCAGCAGATCCCTCCTGACTTCCCCGAACACCGGGGAGCTGTTTTTT. Translation gives CASRSLLTSPNTGELFF.

The chain couples TRBV7-6 to TRBJ1-3; D remains unclear. The ends were cut back, 5 bases at V and 7 bases at J, with 12 bases in the middle. The germline V gene has CDR1 SGHVS and CDR2 FNYEAQ. The CDR3 covers 13 residues. CDR3 sequence: CASSPGGWNTIYF. CDR3 bases: TGTGCCAGCAGCCCCGGAGGGTGGAACACCATATATTTT.

The J gene is TRBJ2-1, the V gene TRBV4-1, with D perhaps being TRBD1 or TRBD2 (6 bases each). Germline V gives CDR1 MGHRA, CDR2 YSYEKL. The CDR3 covers 16 residues. V dropped 7 bases and J dropped 6 bases, with 22 bases sitting between them. In nucleotides, the CDR3 is TGCGCCAGCACCTCTCGAAGGGCGGGGACACTCAATGAGCAGTTCTTC. It encodes CASTSRRAGTLNEQFF.

CDR3 DNA: TGTGCCAGCAGTGAAAACGGAGCCGAATCAGGGGCACCCCTCCACTTT. Protein product: CASSENGAESGAPLHF. The rearrangement joins TRBV2 to TRBJ1-6; TRBD1 is a possible D gene (6 bases). The length of the CDR3 is 16 residues. Germline CDR1 SNHLY, CDR2 FYNNEI. V was trimmed by 2 bases and J by 11 bases, leaving 19 bases between them. The complete variable domain, with remaining parts taken from reference TRBV2 and TRBJ1-6, reads EPEVTQTPSHQVTQMGQEVILRCVPISNHLYFYWYRQILGQKVEFLVSFYNNEISEKSEIFDDQFSVERPDGSNFTLKIRSTKLEDSAMYFCASSENGAESGAPLHFGNGTRLTVT.

The CDR3 DNA reads TGTGCCAGCAGTTTTGCCCGACCGGGGAATGAGCAGTTCTTC. This gives the protein CASSFARPGNEQFF. This chain uses TRBV12-3 or TRBV12-4 with TRBJ2-1, with TRBD2 as a possible D gene (5 bases). CDR3 length equals 14 residues. V was pared by 3 bases and J by 7 bases, with 13 bases between.

J is TRBJ2-3 and V is TRBV20-1, with 7 bases lining up with TRBD2. The CDR3 is 16 residues long. Germline lookup yields CDR1 DFQATT and CDR2 SNEGSKA (reference sequence). The ends lost 4 bases at V and 3 bases at J; junction bases unmatched: 13. The CDR3 coding sequence is TGCAGTGCTAATCTGGGACTACAATTTTCTACAGATACGCAGTATTTT. As protein: CSANLGLQFSTDTQYF.

The gene calls are TRBV5-4 and TRBJ2-1, with 13 bases that match TRBD2. The CDR3 sequence is 15 residues long. The J segment lost 9 bases and the V segment lost 3 bases, leaving 6 bases of the junction unmatched. Germline V CDR1 and CDR2: SGHNT, YYREEE (reference sequence). The CDR3 DNA sequence: TGTGCCAGCAGCTCGGGGACTAGCGGGAAAGGTGAGCAGTTCTTC. Translating it yields CASSSGTSGKGEQFF.

V and J are TRBV7-2 and TRBJ2-5, with 11 bases identical to TRBD1. The CDR3 is 14 amino acids. Losses at the gene ends were 3 bases for V and 5 bases for J; bases not matched to a gene: 2. Germline loops: CDR1 SGHTA, CDR2 FQGNSA. CDR3 sequence: CASSLDRGHETQYF. In nucleotides, the CDR3 is TGTGCCAGCAGCTTGGACAGGGGGCACGAGACCCAGTACTTC. Full variable domain (remainder filled in from reference TRBV7-2 and TRBJ2-5): GAGVSQSPSNKVTEKGKDVELRCDPISGHTALYWYRQSLGQGLEFLIYFQGNSAPDKSGLPSDRFSAERTGGSVSTLTIQRTQQEDSAVYLCASSLDRGHETQYFGPGTRLLVL.

This clonotype was observed a handful of times. The chain joins TRBV12-3 or TRBV12-4 to TRBJ2-1, with 11 bases matching TRBD2. The trim removed 7 bases at V and 7 bases at J, leaving 9 bases unmatched. This CDR3 has 15 residues. As DNA, the CDR3 is TGTGCCAGCATCTTAGCGGGGGGGCCGCGGAATGAGCAGTTCTTC. Protein product: CASILAGGPRNEQFF.

The chain links TRBV29-1 to TRBJ2-3; D might be TRBD1 (5 bases). V lost 6 bases to trimming and J lost 0 bases, with 7 bases between them. The CDR3 covers 12 residues. In germline, CDR1 is SQVTM, CDR2 ANQGSEA. This CDR3 reads CSVGHSTDTQYF. The CDR3 DNA follows: TGCAGCGTAGGACACAGCACAGATACGCAGTATTTT.

This rearrangement joins TRBV7-9 to TRBJ1-5; 8 bases align to TRBD1. V lost 5 bases to trimming and J lost 6 bases; unmatched junction nucleotides: 3. CDR1 and CDR2 (germline): SEHNR, FQNEAQ (reference sequence). This CDR3 contains 13 residues. CDR3: CASSAGGVQPQHF. In DNA form, the CDR3 reads TGTGCCAGCAGCGCAGGGGGCGTTCAGCCCCAGCATTTT.

The CDR3 is CASSQDSKRGGHNEQFF. CDR3 DNA: TGTGCCAGCAGCCAAGATAGTAAGCGGGGGGGCCACAATGAGCAGTTCTTC. This chain joins TRBV4-2 and TRBJ2-1, with 10 nucleotides matching TRBD2. The CDR3 length is 17 residues. In germline, CDR1 is LGHNA, CDR2 YNFKEQ. The J segment lost 5 bases and the V segment lost 0 bases, leaving 7 bases of the junction unmatched.

In this sample, this clonotype turned up a few times. V and J are TRBV7-6 and TRBJ1-6; maybe TRBD1 (5 bases). The CDR3 extends over 14 amino acids. V lost 3 bases, J lost 9 bases, and 12 bases lay in between. Germline-derived CDR1 and CDR2 are SGHVS and FNYEAQ. Here the CDR3 DNA reads TGTGCCAGCAGCTTTTTAGGGGAGAGTTCACCCCTCCACTTT. Translating gives CASSFLGESSPLHF.

The chain combines TRBV12-3 or TRBV12-4 with TRBJ2-3; perhaps D is TRBD1 or TRBD2 (5 bases each). This CDR3 contains 17 residues. Trimming shortened V by 4 bases and J by 4 bases, and 21 bases separated the two germline ends. CDR3 loop: CASSSKGTTLSSDTQYF. The CDR3 nucleotides read TGTGCCAGCAGTTCCAAAGGGACGACCCTTTCTTCAGATACGCAGTATTTT.